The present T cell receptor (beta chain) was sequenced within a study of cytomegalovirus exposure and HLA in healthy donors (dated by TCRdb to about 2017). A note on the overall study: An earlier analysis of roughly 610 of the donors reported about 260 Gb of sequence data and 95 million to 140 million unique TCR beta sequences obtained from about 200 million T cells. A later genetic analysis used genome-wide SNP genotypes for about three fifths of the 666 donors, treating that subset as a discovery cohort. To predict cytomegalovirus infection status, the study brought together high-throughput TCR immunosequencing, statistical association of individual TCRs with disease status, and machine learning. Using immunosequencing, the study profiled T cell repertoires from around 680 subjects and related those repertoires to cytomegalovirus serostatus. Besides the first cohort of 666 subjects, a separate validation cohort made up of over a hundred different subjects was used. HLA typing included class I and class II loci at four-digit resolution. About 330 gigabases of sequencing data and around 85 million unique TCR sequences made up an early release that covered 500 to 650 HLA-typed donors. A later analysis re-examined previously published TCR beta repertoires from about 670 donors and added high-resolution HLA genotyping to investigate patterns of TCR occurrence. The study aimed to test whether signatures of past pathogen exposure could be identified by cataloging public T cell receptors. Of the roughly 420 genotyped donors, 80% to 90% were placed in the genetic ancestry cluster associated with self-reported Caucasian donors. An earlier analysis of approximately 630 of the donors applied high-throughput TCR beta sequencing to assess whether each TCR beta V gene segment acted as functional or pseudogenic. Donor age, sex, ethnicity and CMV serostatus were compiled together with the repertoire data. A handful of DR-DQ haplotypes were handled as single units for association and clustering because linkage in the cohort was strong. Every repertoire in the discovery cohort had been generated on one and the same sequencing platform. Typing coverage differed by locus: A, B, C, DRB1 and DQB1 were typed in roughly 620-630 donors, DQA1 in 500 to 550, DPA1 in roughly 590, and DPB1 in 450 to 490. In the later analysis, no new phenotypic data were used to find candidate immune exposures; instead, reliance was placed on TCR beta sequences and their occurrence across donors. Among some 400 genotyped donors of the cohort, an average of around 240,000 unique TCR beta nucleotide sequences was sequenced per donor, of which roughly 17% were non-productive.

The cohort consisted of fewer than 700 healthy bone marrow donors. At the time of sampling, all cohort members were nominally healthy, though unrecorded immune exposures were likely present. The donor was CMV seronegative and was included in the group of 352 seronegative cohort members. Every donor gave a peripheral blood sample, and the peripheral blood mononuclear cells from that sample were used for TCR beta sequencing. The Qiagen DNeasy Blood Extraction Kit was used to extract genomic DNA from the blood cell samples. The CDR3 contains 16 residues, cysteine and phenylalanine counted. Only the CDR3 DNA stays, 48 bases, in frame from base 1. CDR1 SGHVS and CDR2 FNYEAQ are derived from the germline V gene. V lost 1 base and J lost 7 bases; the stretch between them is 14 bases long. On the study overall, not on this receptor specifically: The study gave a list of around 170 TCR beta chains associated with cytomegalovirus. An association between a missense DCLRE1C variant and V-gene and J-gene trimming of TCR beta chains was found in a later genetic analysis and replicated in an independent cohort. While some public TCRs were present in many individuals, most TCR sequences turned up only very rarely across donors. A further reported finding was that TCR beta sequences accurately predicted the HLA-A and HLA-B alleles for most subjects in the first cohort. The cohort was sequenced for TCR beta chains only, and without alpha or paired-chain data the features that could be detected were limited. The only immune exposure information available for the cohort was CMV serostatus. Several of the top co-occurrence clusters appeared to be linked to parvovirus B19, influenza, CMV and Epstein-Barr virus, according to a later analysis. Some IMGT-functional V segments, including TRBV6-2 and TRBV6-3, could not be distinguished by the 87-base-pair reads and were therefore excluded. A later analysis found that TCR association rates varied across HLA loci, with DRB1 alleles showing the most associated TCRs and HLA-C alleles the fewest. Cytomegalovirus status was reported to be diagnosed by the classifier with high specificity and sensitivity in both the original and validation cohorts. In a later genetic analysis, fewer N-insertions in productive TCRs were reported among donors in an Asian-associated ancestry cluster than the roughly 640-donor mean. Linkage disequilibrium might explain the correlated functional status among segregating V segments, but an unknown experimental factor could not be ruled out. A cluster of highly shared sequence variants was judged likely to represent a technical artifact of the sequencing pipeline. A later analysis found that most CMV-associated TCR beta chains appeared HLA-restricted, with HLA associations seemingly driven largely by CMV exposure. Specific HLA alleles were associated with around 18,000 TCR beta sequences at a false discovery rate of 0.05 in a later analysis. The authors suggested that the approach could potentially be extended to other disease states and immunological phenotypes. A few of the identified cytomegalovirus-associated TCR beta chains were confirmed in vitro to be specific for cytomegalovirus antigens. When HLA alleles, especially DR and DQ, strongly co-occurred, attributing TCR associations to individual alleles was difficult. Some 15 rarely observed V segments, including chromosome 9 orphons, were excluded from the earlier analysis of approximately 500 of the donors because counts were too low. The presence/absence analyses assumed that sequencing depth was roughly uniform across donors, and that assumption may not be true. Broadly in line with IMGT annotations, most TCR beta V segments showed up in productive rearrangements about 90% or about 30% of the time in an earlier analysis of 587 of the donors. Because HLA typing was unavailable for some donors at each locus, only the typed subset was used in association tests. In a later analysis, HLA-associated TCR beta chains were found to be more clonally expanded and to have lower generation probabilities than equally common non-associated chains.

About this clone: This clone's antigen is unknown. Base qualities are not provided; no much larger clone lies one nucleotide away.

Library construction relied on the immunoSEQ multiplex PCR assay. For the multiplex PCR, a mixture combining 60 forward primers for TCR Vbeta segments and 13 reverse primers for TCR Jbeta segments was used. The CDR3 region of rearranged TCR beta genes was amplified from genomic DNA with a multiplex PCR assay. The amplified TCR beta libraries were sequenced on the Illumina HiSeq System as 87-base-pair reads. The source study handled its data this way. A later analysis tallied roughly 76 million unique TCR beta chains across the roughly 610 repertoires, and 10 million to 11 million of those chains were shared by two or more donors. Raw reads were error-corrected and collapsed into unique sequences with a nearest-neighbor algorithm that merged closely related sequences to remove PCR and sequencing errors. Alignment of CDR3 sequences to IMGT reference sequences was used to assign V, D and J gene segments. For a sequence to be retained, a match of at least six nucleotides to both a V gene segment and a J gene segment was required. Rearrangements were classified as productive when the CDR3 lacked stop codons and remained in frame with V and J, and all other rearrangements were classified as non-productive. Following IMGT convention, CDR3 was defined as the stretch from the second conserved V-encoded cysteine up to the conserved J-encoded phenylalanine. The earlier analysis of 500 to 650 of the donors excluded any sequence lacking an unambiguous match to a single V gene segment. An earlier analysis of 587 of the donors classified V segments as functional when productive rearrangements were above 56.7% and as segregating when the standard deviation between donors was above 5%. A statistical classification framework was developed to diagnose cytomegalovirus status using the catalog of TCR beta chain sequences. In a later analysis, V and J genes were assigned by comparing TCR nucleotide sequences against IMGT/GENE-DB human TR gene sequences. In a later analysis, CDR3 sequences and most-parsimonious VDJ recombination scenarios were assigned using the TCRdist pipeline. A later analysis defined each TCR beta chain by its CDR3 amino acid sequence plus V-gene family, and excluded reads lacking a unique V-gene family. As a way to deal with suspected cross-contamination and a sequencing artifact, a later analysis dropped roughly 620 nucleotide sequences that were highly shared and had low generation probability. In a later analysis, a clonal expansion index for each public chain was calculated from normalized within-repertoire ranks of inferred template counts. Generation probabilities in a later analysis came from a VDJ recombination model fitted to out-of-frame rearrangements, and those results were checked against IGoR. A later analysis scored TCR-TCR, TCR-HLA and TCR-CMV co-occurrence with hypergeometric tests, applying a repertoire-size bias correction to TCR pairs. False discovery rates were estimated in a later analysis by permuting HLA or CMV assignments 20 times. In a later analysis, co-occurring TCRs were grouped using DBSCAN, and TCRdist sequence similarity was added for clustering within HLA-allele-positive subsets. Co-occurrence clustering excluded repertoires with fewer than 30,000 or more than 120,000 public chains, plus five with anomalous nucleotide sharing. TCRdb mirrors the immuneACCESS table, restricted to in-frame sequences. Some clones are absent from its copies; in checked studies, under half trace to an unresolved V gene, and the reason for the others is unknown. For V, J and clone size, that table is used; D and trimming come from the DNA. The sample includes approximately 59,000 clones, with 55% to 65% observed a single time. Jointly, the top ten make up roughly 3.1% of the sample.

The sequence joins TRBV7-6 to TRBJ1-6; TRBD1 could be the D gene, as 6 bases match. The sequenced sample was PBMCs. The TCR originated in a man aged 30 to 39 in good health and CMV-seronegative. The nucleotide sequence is TGTGCCAGCAGCTTAGTTCCTGGGGGCGGGAATTCACCCCTCCACTTT. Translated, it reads CASSLVPGGGNSPLHF.